The 10 T cell receptor beta chains presented below share a single source sample, sequenced in a study of T cells in Graves' hyperthyroidism and ophthalmopathy. The CDR3 regions of TCR beta were amplified from RNA transcripts. TCR CDR3 regions were first amplified by RT-PCR with HTBI primers. TCRdb used MiXCR to reprocess the multiplex PCR reads, holding one entry per CDR3 protein. The sample has approximately 300,000 distinct CDR3 sequences; roughly 19% are singletons. The specimen was blood. Receptors were obtained from a man aged 50-59 years with Graves' ophthalmopathy.

This clonotype showed up many times. The V call is TRBV20-1, the J call TRBJ1-2; D is unresolved. This CDR3 comprises 15 residues. Germline V gene data show CDR1 as DFQATT and CDR2 as SNEGSKA (reference sequence). V lost 3 bases and J 5 bases, leaving 19 bases between the germline ends. DNA of the CDR3: TGCAGTGCTAGCGGCGGGCTGACCGTTACATATGGCTACACCTTC. Translation: CSASGGLTVTYGYTF.

There are many counts of this clonotype. The V call is TRBV5-1, the J call TRBJ1-2; 8 nucleotides agree with TRBD1. V lost 5 bases, J lost 7 bases, and 7 bases stayed unmatched. The CDR3 contains 13 residues. Germline V gene lookup returns CDR1 SGHRS and CDR2 YFSETQ. The CDR3 bases are TGCGCCAGCAGTTTAGGACAGGGCTCTGGCTACACCTTC. Translation: CASSLGQGSGYTF.

This clonotype was picked up many times. The chain uses TRBV12-3 or TRBV12-4 and TRBJ1-6; TRBD1 matches at 10 bases. The trim removed 0 bases at V and 7 bases at J, leaving 3 bases unmatched. This CDR3 comprises 16 residues. The CDR3 bases are TGTGCCAGCAGTTTAGCCGGGACAGGGGTAAATTCACCCCTCCACTTT. This codes for CASSLAGTGVNSPLHF.

The rearrangement links TRBV5-1 to TRBJ2-7; TRBD2 agrees at 14 bases. Looked up from germline, CDR1 is SGHRS and CDR2 is YFSETQ. Trimming took 0 bases from V and 4 from J; bases not matched to a gene: 6. This CDR3 is built from 17 residues. The DNA of the CDR3 is TGCGCCAGCAGCTTGGCCGGGACTAGCGGGAGTTGGTACGAGCAGTACTTC. Its translation is CASSLAGTSGSWYEQYF.

The V and J genes are TRBV13 and TRBJ1-4; D is uncertain. Trimming removed 2 bases at V and 6 bases at J, with 7 bases between. This CDR3 contains 13 residues. Germline V gene data show CDR1 as PRHDT and CDR2 as FYEKMQ (reference sequence). The CDR3 DNA is TGTGCCAGCAGCTTAATGTCGGATGAAAAACTGTTTTTT. Translating gives CASSLMSDEKLFF.

This clonotype was seen at least ten times. V is TRBV3-1 and J is TRBJ2-1, with 11 positions matching TRBD2. Germline assignment: CDR1 LGHDT and CDR2 YNNKEL (reference sequence). The CDR3 totals 17 residues. The V and J ends lost 0 bases and 10 bases, in that order; junction bases with no gene match: 11. The CDR3 reads CASSQESGSGRAWEQFF. Here the CDR3 DNA reads TGTGCCAGCAGCCAAGAGTCGGGTAGCGGGAGGGCGTGGGAGCAGTTCTTC.

V usage is TRBV7-2 and J usage is TRBJ2-7, with 10 bases matching TRBD1. Germline V gene sequence: CDR1 SGHTA, CDR2 FQGNSA. With 4 bases clipped from V and 4 bases from J, the junction kept 7 bases outside the gene matches. The CDR3 extends over 15 amino acids. The CDR3 loop is CASSWITGQGYEQYF. The DNA for the CDR3 is TGTGCCAGCAGCTGGATAACGGGACAGGGGTACGAGCAGTACTTC.

V gene TRBV28 combines with J gene TRBJ2-7, with D perhaps matching TRBD1 or TRBD2 (5 bases each). Trimming took 6 bases from V and 0 from J, leaving 18 bases between them. Germline V lookup: CDR1 MDHEN, CDR2 SYDVKM. CDR3 length equals 16 residues. CDR3: CASSPPGRISSYEQYF. CDR3 sequence (DNA): TGTGCCAGCAGCCCCCCGGGACGGATAAGCTCCTACGAGCAGTACTTC.

The chain is built from TRBV9 and TRBJ1-1; D is ambiguous. The germline V and J ends were trimmed by 0 bases and 6 bases, with 12 bases remaining between them. CDR3 length: 14 amino acids. Per the germline V gene, CDR1 is SGDLS and CDR2 is YYNGEE. The CDR3 spells CASSVGKVGSEAFF. DNA for the CDR3: TGTGCCAGCAGCGTAGGAAAGGTCGGGTCTGAAGCTTTCTTT.

In its sample, this clonotype was seen many times. This CDR3 reads CASSQPTSYEQYF. The CDR3 DNA reads as TGTGCCAGCAGCCAACCGACTAGCTACGAGCAGTACTTC. This chain links TRBV3-1 with TRBJ2-7; a possible D gene is TRBD2 (6 bases). V was clipped by 2 bases and J by 3 bases, with 8 bases between them. This CDR3 has 13 residues. Germline values: CDR1 LGHDT, CDR2 YNNKEL (reference sequence).